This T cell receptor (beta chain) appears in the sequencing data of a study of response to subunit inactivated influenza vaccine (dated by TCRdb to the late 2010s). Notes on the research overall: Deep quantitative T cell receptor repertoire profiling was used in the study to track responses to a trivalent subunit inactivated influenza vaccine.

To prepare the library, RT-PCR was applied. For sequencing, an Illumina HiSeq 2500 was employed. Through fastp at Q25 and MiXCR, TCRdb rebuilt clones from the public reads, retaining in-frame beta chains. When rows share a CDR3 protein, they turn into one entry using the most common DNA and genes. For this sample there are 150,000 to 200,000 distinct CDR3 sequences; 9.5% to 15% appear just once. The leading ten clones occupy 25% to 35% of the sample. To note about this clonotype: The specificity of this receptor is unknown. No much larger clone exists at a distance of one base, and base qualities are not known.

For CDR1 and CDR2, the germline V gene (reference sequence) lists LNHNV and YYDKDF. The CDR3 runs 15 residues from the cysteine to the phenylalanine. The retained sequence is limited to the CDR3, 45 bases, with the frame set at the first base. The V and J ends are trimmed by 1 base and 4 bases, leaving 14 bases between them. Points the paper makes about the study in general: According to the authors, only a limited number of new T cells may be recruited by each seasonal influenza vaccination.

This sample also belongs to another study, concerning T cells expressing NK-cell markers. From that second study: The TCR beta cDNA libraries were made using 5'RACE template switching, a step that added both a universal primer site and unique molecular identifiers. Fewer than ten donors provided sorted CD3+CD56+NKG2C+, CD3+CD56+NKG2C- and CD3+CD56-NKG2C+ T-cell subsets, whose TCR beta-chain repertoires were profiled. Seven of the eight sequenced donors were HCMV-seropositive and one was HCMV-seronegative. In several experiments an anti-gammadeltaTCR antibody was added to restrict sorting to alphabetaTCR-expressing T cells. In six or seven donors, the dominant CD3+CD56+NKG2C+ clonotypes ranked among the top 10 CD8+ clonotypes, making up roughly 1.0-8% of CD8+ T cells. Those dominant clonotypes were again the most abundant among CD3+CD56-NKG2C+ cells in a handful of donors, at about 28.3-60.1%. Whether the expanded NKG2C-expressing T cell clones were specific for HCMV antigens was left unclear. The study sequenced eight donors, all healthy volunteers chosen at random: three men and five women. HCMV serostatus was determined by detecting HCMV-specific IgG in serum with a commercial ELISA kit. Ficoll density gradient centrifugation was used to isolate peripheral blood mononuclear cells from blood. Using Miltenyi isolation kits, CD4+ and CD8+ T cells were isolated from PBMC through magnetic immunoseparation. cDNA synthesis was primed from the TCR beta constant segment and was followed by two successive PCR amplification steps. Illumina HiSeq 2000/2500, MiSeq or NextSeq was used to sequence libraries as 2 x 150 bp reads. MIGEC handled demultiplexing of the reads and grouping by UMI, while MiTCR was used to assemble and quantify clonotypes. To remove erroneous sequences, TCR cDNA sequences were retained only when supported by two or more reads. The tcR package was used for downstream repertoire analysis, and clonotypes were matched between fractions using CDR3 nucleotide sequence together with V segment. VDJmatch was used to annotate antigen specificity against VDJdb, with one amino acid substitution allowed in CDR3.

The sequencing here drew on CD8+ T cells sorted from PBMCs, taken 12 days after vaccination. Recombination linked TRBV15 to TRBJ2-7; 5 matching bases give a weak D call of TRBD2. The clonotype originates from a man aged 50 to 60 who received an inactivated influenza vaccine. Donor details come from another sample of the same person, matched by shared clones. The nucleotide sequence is TGTGCCACCAGCAGAGGCGGGCAGGTCTTATACGAGCAGTACTTC. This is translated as CATSRGGQVLYEQYF.